These T cell receptor beta chains were read from a single sample in a study of breast tumors, draining lymph nodes, adjacent tissues. TCRdb re-called the multiplex PCR reads through MiXCR, storing one row per CDR3 protein. The sample records about 14,000 distinct CDR3 sequences, roughly three fifths being singletons. Sequencing used tumor-adjacent breast tissue. Source of these receptors: a female donor with breast cancer. Some clones in this sample may be carry-over from other donors' samples. CDR3s include the opening cysteine and the closing phenylalanine or tryptophan. A D gene is named only where the DNA matches it firmly. A row's size may be missing; if present it is once, few, many or a size class.

V	D	J	length	size	DNA	CDR3
TRBV7-9	TRBD2	TRBJ2-7	14	.	TGTGCCAGCAACCGGGGAGGGGCCTCCTACGAGCAGTACTTC	CASNRGGASYEQYF
TRBV14	.	TRBJ2-7	11	medium-sized	TGTGCCAGCAGCCAAGATTACGAGCAGTACTTC	CASSQDYEQYF
TRBV6-6	TRBD1	TRBJ2-7	14	.	TGCGCCAGCAGGCCGACGGGACAGGTCGACGAGCAGTACTTC	CASRPTGQVDEQYF
TRBV24-1	TRBD1	TRBJ1-2	16	few	TGTGCCACCAGTGACACCTTCAGGGGGATTGGCTATGGCTACACCTTC	CATSDTFRGIGYGYTF
TRBV7-2	.	TRBJ1-6	16	.	TGTGCCAGCAGCTTTCTAATTTTAGGGGCCCGGTCACCCCTCCACTTT	CASSFLILGARSPLHF
TRBV7-2	TRBD1	TRBJ1-5	15	few	TGTGCCAGCAGCTCCGGACAGGGGAAATATCAGCCCCAGCATTTT	CASSSGQGKYQPQHF
TRBV27	TRBD1	TRBJ2-4	16	many	TGTGCCAGCAGTTTAGGGACAGGGCGAGCCAAAAACATTCAGTACTTC	CASSLGTGRAKNIQYF
TRBV7-2	.	TRBJ2-3	14	.	TGTGCCAGCAGACTAGTGTCTAGCACAGATACGCAGTATTTT	CASRLVSSTDTQYF
TRBV7-2	.	TRBJ1-4	14	few	TGTGCCAGCAGCTTCAGCCTAAGTAATGAAAAACTGTTTTTT	CASSFSLSNEKLFF
TRBV18	TRBD1	TRBJ2-5	15	.	TGTGCCAGCTCACGCACAGGGGGCGCATTGGAGACCCAGTACTTC	CASSRTGGALETQYF
TRBV5-8	TRBD2	TRBJ2-7	15	many	TGTGCCAGCAGCTTGGAAACTAGCGGGGGTTACGAGCAGTACTTC	CASSLETSGGYEQYF
TRBV20-1	TRBD1	TRBJ1-2	13	medium-sized	TGCAGTGCTAGGACAGGGGCCCGCTATGGCTACACCTTC	CSARTGARYGYTF
TRBV2	TRBD1	TRBJ1-2	13	medium-sized	TGTGCCAGGGGGGACAGCTACAACTATGGCTACACCTTC	CARGDSYNYGYTF
TRBV7-2	.	TRBJ2-7	14	once	TGTGCCAGCAGCTTACGGGGCGCAGGGTACGAGCAGTACTTC	CASSLRGAGYEQYF
TRBV10-3	.	TRBJ1-5	14	many	TGTGCCATCAGTGAGTCGACGGGCAATCAGCCCCAGCATTTT	CAISESTGNQPQHF
TRBV20-1	TRBD1	TRBJ1-5	14	once	TGCAGTGCTAGAGTACAGGGGAGGAATCAGCCCCAGCATTTT	CSARVQGRNQPQHF
TRBV7-2	TRBD2	TRBJ2-2	16	.	TGTGCCAGCAGCTTAGAAGGCGGGAGTTGGACCGGGGAGCTGTTTTTT	CASSLEGGSWTGELFF
TRBV5-1	.	TRBJ2-7	21	.	.	CASSFYICSATGSGRAGEQYF
TRBV20-1	TRBD2	TRBJ2-3	19	.	TGCAGTGCTAGAGATCCGGGGACTAGCGGGAGGGCGGGCACAGATACGCAGTATTTT	CSARDPGTSGRAGTDTQYF
TRBV5-5	.	TRBJ2-2	14	once	TGTGCCAGCAGCTTGTCCTCCCTCACCGGGGAGCTGTTTTTT	CASSLSSLTGELFF
TRBV10-2	.	TRBJ1-6	14	medium-sized	TGCGCCAGCAGAATCGAGGGCTGGAATTCACCCCTCCACTTT	CASRIEGWNSPLHF
TRBV20-1	TRBD1	TRBJ2-5	13	.	TGCAGTGCCCGGACAGGGGGCATGGAGACCCAGTACTTC	CSARTGGMETQYF
TRBV12-3/TRBV12-4	.	TRBJ2-3	12	medium-sized	TGTGCCAGCAGACCTGGACAGAATACGCAGTATTTT	CASRPGQNTQYF
TRBV9	TRBD1	TRBJ2-2	14	medium-sized	TGTGCCAGCAGCGCGACAGGGGCCACCGGGGAGCTGTTTTTT	CASSATGATGELFF
TRBV5-1	.	TRBJ2-2	17	.	TGCGCCAGCAGCTTAGGGACCGGGACATCCAACACCGGGGAGCCGTTTTTT	CASSLGTGTSNTGEPFF
TRBV12-2	.	TRBJ1-1	13	many	TGTGCAAGTCGCCCCCAGGGGGCGCGGGAAGCTTTCTTT	CASRPQGAREAFF
TRBV5-5	.	TRBJ2-3	16	.	TGTGCCAGCAGCTTAGCGTTTGCCGGGGCGATGGATACGCAGTATTTT	CASSLAFAGAMDTQYF
TRBV20-1	.	TRBJ1-4	12	.	TGCAGTGCTCGTGGGTCTAATGAAAAACTGTTTTTT	CSARGSNEKLFF
TRBV20-1	.	TRBJ2-7	13	.	TGCAGTGCTAGAGACGAGGTCTACTACGAGCAGTACTTC	CSARDEVYYEQYF
TRBV4-1	.	TRBJ2-5	13	.	TGCGCCAGCAGCCTCACTTTGGGGGAGACCCAGTACTTC	CASSLTLGETQYF
TRBV10-3	TRBD1	TRBJ1-5	14	few	TGTGCCATCAGTTCCGGACAGGGGAATCAGCCCCAGCATTTT	CAISSGQGNQPQHF
TRBV20-1	.	TRBJ1-6	13	.	TGCAGTGCTAGGGAGGCTATATTTTCACCCCTCCACTTT	CSAREAIFSPLHF
TRBV19	.	TRBJ1-2	13	.	TGTGCCAGTAGTCTGGAGGTGAACTATGGCTACACCTTC	CASSLEVNYGYTF
TRBV20-1	TRBD1	TRBJ2-7	14	.	TGCAGTGCTAGCGCAGGGACAGCCCAATCCGAGCAGTACTTC	CSASAGTAQSEQYF
TRBV7-9	.	TRBJ2-1	14	once	TGTGCCAGCAGCTGGGAGGCAGGGATGAATGAGCAGTTCTTC	CASSWEAGMNEQFF
TRBV7-2	TRBD1	TRBJ1-4	14	.	TGTGCCAGCAGCTTGACAGGGGGGAATGAAAAACTGTTTTTT	CASSLTGGNEKLFF
TRBV2	TRBD2	TRBJ2-5	16	many	TGTGCCAGCAGGCGACTAGCGGGGCTTGGGGAAGAGACCCAGTACTTC	CASRRLAGLGEETQYF
TRBV20-1	.	TRBJ2-3	13	few	TGCAGTGCTAGGCGGGACAGCACAGATACGCAGTATTTT	CSARRDSTDTQYF
TRBV20-1	TRBD2	TRBJ2-1	14	few	TGCAGTGCTAGTTCGGGACTAGCGGACAATGAGCAGTTCTTC	CSASSGLADNEQFF
TRBV7-8	.	TRBJ2-2	14	.	TGTGCCAGCAGCCTAAGAGACTACTCCGGGGAGCTGTTTTTT	CASSLRDYSGELFF
TRBV20-1	.	TRBJ2-1	16	.	TGCAGTGGTCAGGACAGCCGCCTCCCCTCCTACAATGAGCAGTTCTTC	CSGQDSRLPSYNEQFF
TRBV6-5	TRBD2	TRBJ2-7	14	.	TGTGCCAGCAATCCGGTAGCGGGAGCAGGCGAGCAGTACTTC	CASNPVAGAGEQYF
TRBV20-1	.	TRBJ2-7	13	medium-sized	TGCAGTGCGTCGGGACACTCCACCGACAAGCAGTACTTC	CSASGHSTDKQYF